The next 32 T cell receptor beta chains were all read from a single sample in a study of shared clonotypes between healthy human individuals. Measured with immunoSEQ multiplex PCR; TCRdb has only the in-frame clones, and not every one. Seen here are around 700,000 clones, about 91% observed once, and the top ten hold 24%. The naive CD8 fraction comprised CD45RO-negative cells positively selected for CCR7 and excluded terminally differentiated effector memory CD45RA+ cells. Sequencing was performed on naive CD8+ T cells sorted from blood. These receptors all stem from a man under 40 in good health.

A note on this clone: The sample has other DNA sequences that encode this CDR3 too. The V call is TRBV11-2, the J call TRBJ2-7; D possibly corresponds to TRBD1 (5 bases). The germline CDR1 and CDR2 sequences are SGHAT and FQNNGV. The CDR3 loop spans 13 amino acids. The V gene lost 3 bases and the J gene lost 1 base, with 7 bases spanning the gap. CDR3: CASSLTASYEQYF. The CDR3 nucleotides read TGTGCCAGCAGCTTGACAGCTTCCTACGAGCAGTACTTC. Full variable domain (outside the CDR3, taken from reference TRBV11-2 and TRBJ2-7): EAGVAQSPRYKIIEKRQSVAFWCNPISGHATLYWYQQILGQGPKLLIQFQNNGVVDDSQLPKDRFSAERLKGVDSTLKIQPAKLEDSAVYLCASSLTASYEQYFGPGTRLTVT.

The chain carries TRBV28 and TRBJ2-7; 8 bases fit TRBD2. This CDR3 comprises 16 residues. The junction had 13 bases not matched to a gene; V was cut back by 5 bases and J by 4 bases. Germline values: CDR1 MDHEN, CDR2 SYDVKM. CDR3 amino acids: CASSPPGGEGSYEQYF. DNA of the CDR3: TGTGCCAGCAGTCCTCCCGGGGGGGAGGGGTCTTACGAGCAGTACTTC. The full variable domain, with the rest looked up from reference TRBV28 and TRBJ2-7, is DVKVTQSSRYLVKRTGEKVFLECVQDMDHENMFWYRQDPGLGLRLIYFSYDVKMKEKGDIPEGYSVSREKKERFSLILESASTNQTSMYLCASSPPGGEGSYEQYFGPGTRLTVT.

V is TRBV9 and J is TRBJ2-5; D not resolved. V gave up 0 bases and J gave up 5 bases, with 5 bases separating them. The CDR3 totals 12 residues. The germline gives CDR1 SGDLS, CDR2 YYNGEE. CDR3 nucleotides: TGTGCCAGCAGCGTAGTGGGGGAGACCCAGTACTTC. Protein sequence: CASSVVGETQYF.

This chain joins TRBV6-5 and TRBJ2-6; D unresolved. V shed 6 bases and J shed 0 bases, with 9 bases lying between them. This CDR3 comprises 15 residues. The germline V gene has CDR1 MNHEY and CDR2 SVGAGI. The CDR3 nucleotides read TGTGCCAGCAGCTACAGCAACTCTGGGGCCAACGTCCTGACTTTC. Translation gives CASSYSNSGANVLTF.

This chain uses TRBV27 with TRBJ2-3; D not certain. The germline V and J ends were trimmed by 3 bases and 6 bases, with 10 bases remaining between them. The length of the CDR3 is 13 residues. Germline V gene data show CDR1 as MNHEY and CDR2 as SMNVEV (reference sequence). The CDR3 coding sequence is TGTGCCAGCAGTTTTCTACCTTGGGATACGCAGTATTTT. This gives the protein CASSFLPWDTQYF.

This clone was observed a single time. This sequence joins TRBV6-1 and TRBJ2-7, with TRBD1 matching 8 bases. The trim removed 8 bases at V and 3 bases at J, leaving 9 bases unmatched. Germline V gives CDR1 MNHNS, CDR2 SASEGT. The CDR3 is 14 amino acids. The CDR3 loop is CASAIQGEFYEQYF. The CDR3 DNA is TGTGCCAGCGCTATACAGGGGGAGTTCTACGAGCAGTACTTC.

The chain couples TRBV13 to TRBJ1-6; weak D call: TRBD1 (6 bases). Germline V CDR1 and CDR2: PRHDT, FYEKMQ (reference sequence). V was clipped by 0 bases and J by 5 bases, with 14 bases between them. The length of the CDR3 is 17 residues. This CDR3 reads CASSLGAAGANNSPLHF. Written as DNA, the CDR3 is TGTGCCAGCAGCTTAGGCGCGGCGGGGGCCAATAATTCACCCCTCCACTTT.

This sequence joins TRBV7-9 and TRBJ2-5; 7 nucleotides agree with TRBD1. The germline CDR1 and CDR2 sequences are SEHNR and FQNEAQ (reference sequence). V shed 5 bases, J shed 4 bases, and the junction held 4 bases outside the gene matches. The CDR3 totals 13 residues. CDR3 sequence reads: CASSRQGRETQYF. DNA of the CDR3: TGTGCCAGCAGCAGACAGGGAAGAGAGACCCAGTACTTC.

The chain carries TRBV6-5 and TRBJ2-3, with TRBD2 matching over 7 bases. Germline-derived CDR1 and CDR2 are MNHEY and SVGAGI. Trimming took 8 bases from V and 5 from J; bases not matched to a gene: 7. CDR3 length equals 13 residues. DNA of the CDR3: TGTGCCAGCCGCGGGAGTATGGTAGATACGCAGTATTTT. Its protein product is CASRGSMVDTQYF.

V and J are TRBV9 and TRBJ2-1, with a tentative D call TRBD2 (5 bases). V lost 3 bases and J 4 bases, leaving 5 bases between the germline ends. Germline CDR1 is SGDLS and CDR2 is YYNGEE. The CDR3 is made up of 12 amino acids. CDR3 protein: CASSERYNEQFF. CDR3 in DNA: TGTGCCAGCAGCGAGCGGTACAATGAGCAGTTCTTC.

The chain uses TRBV27 and TRBJ2-5; a weak D match, TRBD1 (5 bases). The CDR3 has 14 amino acids. V was shortened by 2 bases and J by 2 bases, with 9 bases between the two germline ends. CDR1 MNHEY and CDR2 SMNVEV come from the germline V gene (reference sequence). The CDR3 DNA is TGTGCCAGCAGTTTAGATCCAGGGCAAGAGACCCAGTACTTC. Its translation is CASSLDPGQETQYF.

The chain is built from TRBV27 and TRBJ2-3; TRBD1 matches at 9 bases. This CDR3 contains 16 residues. In germline, CDR1 is MNHEY, CDR2 SMNVEV (reference sequence). The V and J ends lost 6 bases and 4 bases, in that order; junction bases with no gene match: 11. The CDR3 coding sequence is TGTGCCAGCAGCCGACCTTGGGACAGGGCCCCAGATACGCAGTATTTT. The encoded protein is CASSRPWDRAPDTQYF.

There are many counts of this clone. The chain combines TRBV19 with TRBJ2-1; TRBD2 aligns across 12 bases. Germline CDR1 and CDR2: LNHDA and SQIVND (reference sequence). V lost 1 base to trimming and J lost 6 bases; unmatched junction nucleotides: 4. This CDR3 region has 16 residues. CDR3 amino acids: CASSIVGLAGSNEQFF. CDR3 coding DNA: TGTGCCAGTAGTATAGTCGGACTAGCGGGAAGCAATGAGCAGTTCTTC.

The rearrangement links TRBV19 to TRBJ2-1; 10 nucleotides align to TRBD2. The CDR3 runs 13 residues. Trimming at V came to 5 bases and at J to 13 bases, leaving 8 bases not matched to a gene. CDR1 is LNHDA and CDR2 is SQIVND in the germline V gene (reference sequence). CDR3 region: CASSPLAGAEQFF. As DNA, the CDR3 is TGTGCCAGTAGTCCCCTAGCGGGAGCCGAACAGTTCTTC. The whole variable domain, filled in from reference TRBV19 and TRBJ2-1, reads DGGITQSPKYLFRKEGQNVTLSCEQNLNHDAMYWYRQDPGQGLRLIYYSQIVNDFQKGDIAEGYSVSREKKESFPLTVTSAQKNPTAFYLCASSPLAGAEQFFGPGTRLTVL.

The CDR3 protein is CASSSRGERDPSYEQYF. The CDR3 DNA sequence: TGCGCCAGCAGCTCACGTGGGGAGCGGGACCCCTCCTACGAGCAGTACTTC. V gene TRBV4-1 combines with J gene TRBJ2-7; 7 bases align to TRBD2. CDR1 is MGHRA, CDR2 YSYEKL, per germline. The CDR3 has 17 residues. V gave up 5 bases and J gave up 0 bases; unmatched junction bases: 13.

The chain is built from TRBV11-2 and TRBJ2-3, with D possibly being TRBD2 (6 bases). Between the trimmed V and J ends, which lost 7 bases and 1 base, there was a span of 18 bases. Germline V CDR1 and CDR2: SGHAT, FQNNGV. CDR3 length equals 16 residues. CDR3 loop: CASKAGFGAGTDTQYF. Written as DNA, the CDR3 is TGTGCCAGCAAGGCGGGGTTCGGGGCAGGCACAGATACGCAGTATTTT.

This rearrangement joins TRBV5-4 to TRBJ2-7; TRBD1 matches 8 bases. Unmatched junction bases numbered 10, after V lost 1 base and J lost 4 bases. CDR3 length: 16 residues. Germline V gives CDR1 SGHNT, CDR2 YYREEE (reference sequence). The CDR3 region has the DNA TGTGCCAGCAGCTTGATTAATTGGACAGGGAGATACGAGCAGTACTTC. It yields the protein CASSLINWTGRYEQYF.

The rearrangement joins TRBV13 to TRBJ2-7, with a possible D match to TRBD2 (5 bases). In germline, CDR1 is PRHDT, CDR2 FYEKMQ (reference sequence). Trimming shortened V by 11 bases and J by 2 bases, and 16 bases separated the two germline ends. The CDR3 sequence is 13 residues long. The CDR3 is CACRSEAAYEQYF. The CDR3 DNA is TGTGCCTGCCGATCGGAGGCAGCCTACGAGCAGTACTTC.

This clone showed up just once. The chain has TRBV5-4 and TRBJ2-1; D uncertain. The ends were cut back, 1 base at V and 0 bases at J, with 11 bases in the middle. The CDR3 consists of 16 residues. Per the germline V gene, CDR1 is SGHNT and CDR2 is YYREEE (reference sequence). CDR3 DNA sequence: TGTGCCAGCAGCTTGCACCCGCCAGGCTCCTACAATGAGCAGTTCTTC. Its translation: CASSLHPPGSYNEQFF. Full variable domain (rest looked up from reference TRBV5-4 and TRBJ2-1): ETGVTQSPTHLIKTRGQQVTLRCSSQSGHNTVSWYQQALGQGPQFIFQYYREEENGRGNFPPRFSGLQFPNYSSELNVNALELDDSALYLCASSLHPPGSYNEQFFGPGTRLTVL.

This chain uses TRBV13 with TRBJ2-1, with TRBD2 matching 12 bases. The CDR3 sequence is 16 residues long. The germline gives CDR1 PRHDT, CDR2 FYEKMQ (reference sequence). The ends lost 5 bases at V and 8 bases at J; junction bases unmatched: 10. The CDR3 bases are TGTGCCAGCAGCCCCCGACTAGCGGGAGACCGTTATGAGCAGTTCTTC. This codes for CASSPRLAGDRYEQFF.

As DNA, the CDR3 is TGTGCCACCAGCAGAGAGAAGGGACAGGGCTACGAGCAGTACTTC. It specifies CATSREKGQGYEQYF. V gene TRBV15 combines with J gene TRBJ2-7, with 9 positions matching TRBD1. The germline gives CDR1 LNHNV, CDR2 YYDKDF (reference sequence). V shed 0 bases and J 3 bases; nucleotides not matched to a gene: 3. The CDR3 contains 15 residues.

V usage is TRBV7-9 and J usage is TRBJ1-2; 12 bases line up with TRBD1. CDR3 length: 16 amino acids. Looked up from germline, CDR1 is SEHNR and CDR2 is FQNEAQ (reference sequence). Trimming cost V 9 bases and J 3 bases; bases outside gene matches: 11. This CDR3 reads CASRGTGGEKDYGYTF. CDR3 nucleotide sequence: TGTGCCAGTCGAGGGACAGGGGGCGAGAAGGACTATGGCTACACCTTC.

The chain combines TRBV10-1 with TRBJ2-4; D gene unclear. The CDR3 is 13 amino acids. Germline CDR1 is WNHNN and CDR2 is SYGVQD (reference sequence). Trimming left V 3 bases short and J 5 bases short, with 8 bases between. CDR3 in amino acids: CASSDSLENIQYF. The CDR3, as DNA: TGCGCCAGCAGTGACTCGTTAGAAAACATTCAGTACTTC.

The CDR3, as DNA: TGTGCCACCAGCAGAGTGGAGGGGGCGGATGGCTACACCTTC. It yields the protein CATSRVEGADGYTF. This chain joins TRBV15 and TRBJ1-2; 7 bases align to TRBD1. The CDR3 contains 14 residues. Trimming took 1 base from V and 6 from J; bases not matched to a gene: 5. Looked up from germline, CDR1 is LNHNV and CDR2 is YYDKDF (reference sequence). The full variable domain, completed using reference TRBV15 and TRBJ1-2, is DAMVIQNPRYQVTQFGKPVTLSCSQTLNHNVMYWYQQKSSQAPKLLFHYYDKDFNNEADTPDNFQSRRPNTSFCFLDIRSPGLGDTAMYLCATSRVEGADGYTFGSGTRLTVV.

The rearrangement uses TRBV7-2 and TRBJ2-2; weak D call: TRBD2 (6 bases). Germline CDR1 is SGHTA and CDR2 is FQGNSA. V was clipped by 1 base and J by 4 bases, with 10 bases between them. The CDR3 length is 15 residues. CDR3 sequence reads: CASSLVGGSTGELFF. The CDR3, as DNA: TGTGCCAGCAGCTTAGTGGGGGGTTCCACCGGGGAGCTGTTTTTT.

The chain is built from TRBV7-9 and TRBJ1-1; D is ambiguous. The CDR3 sequence is 12 residues long. The V gene's germline CDR1 is SEHNR and CDR2 FQNEAQ (reference sequence). The ends were cut back, 3 bases at V and 4 bases at J, with 6 bases in the middle. The DNA of the CDR3 is TGTGCCAGCAGCTTTTCTGGCACTGAAGCTTTCTTT. Protein product: CASSFSGTEAFF.

The chain carries TRBV4-1 and TRBJ2-1; TRBD2 is a possible D gene (6 bases). Trimming took 2 bases from V and 2 from J, leaving 16 bases between them. The CDR3 loop spans 17 amino acids. Germline lookup yields CDR1 MGHRA and CDR2 YSYEKL. CDR3 in DNA: TGCGCCAGCAGCCAATATCTTACGGGAGACACCTACAATGAGCAGTTCTTC. This codes for CASSQYLTGDTYNEQFF.

The V call is TRBV4-1, the J call TRBJ1-6; TRBD1 might be the D (6 bases). This CDR3 contains 17 residues. Trimming took 0 bases from V and 13 from J, leaving 22 bases between them. Germline V CDR1 and CDR2: MGHRA, YSYEKL. DNA of the CDR3: TGCGCCAGCAGCCAAGAGGGTCAGGGACACAGATCGGCTCCCCTCCACTTT. The encoded protein is CASSQEGQGHRSAPLHF.

The chain has TRBV7-8 and TRBJ2-4; D could derive from TRBD1 or TRBD2 (5 bases each). V was clipped by 4 bases and J by 9 bases, with 7 bases between them. The CDR3 loop spans 11 amino acids. Per germline, CDR1 SGHVS and CDR2 FQNEAQ. CDR3 sequence: CASSSGTIQYF. The DNA for the CDR3 is TGTGCCAGCAGCTCAGGGACCATTCAGTACTTC.

The chain has TRBV5-4 and TRBJ2-7, with 9 bases lining up with TRBD2. This CDR3 has 15 residues. The V segment lost 0 bases and the J segment 4 bases; nucleotides outside the gene matches: 5. Germline CDR1 SGHNT, CDR2 YYREEE (reference sequence). The CDR3 sequence is CASSLEGLASYEQYF. The CDR3 DNA sequence: TGTGCCAGCAGCTTGGAAGGACTAGCGAGTTACGAGCAGTACTTC.

The gene calls are TRBV7-9 and TRBJ2-3, with 13 bases aligning to TRBD2. V shed 5 bases and J 2 bases; nucleotides not matched to a gene: 13. In germline, CDR1 is SEHNR, CDR2 FQNEAQ (reference sequence). CDR3 length: 19 amino acids. The CDR3 DNA reads TGTGCCAGCAGCCACGAAACCGGGACTAGCGGGGCCCTCACAGATACGCAGTATTTT. It translates to CASSHETGTSGALTDTQYF.

The V and J genes are TRBV15 and TRBJ1-5; D is perhaps TRBD1 (6 bases). From germline, CDR1 is LNHNV and CDR2 YYDKDF (reference sequence). V was cut by 3 bases and J by 4 bases, with 22 bases left in between. CDR3 length equals 18 residues. The CDR3: CATSRLRPGHMPNQPQHF. The CDR3 DNA follows: TGTGCCACCAGCAGGTTACGCCCGGGACATATGCCAAATCAGCCCCAGCATTTT.